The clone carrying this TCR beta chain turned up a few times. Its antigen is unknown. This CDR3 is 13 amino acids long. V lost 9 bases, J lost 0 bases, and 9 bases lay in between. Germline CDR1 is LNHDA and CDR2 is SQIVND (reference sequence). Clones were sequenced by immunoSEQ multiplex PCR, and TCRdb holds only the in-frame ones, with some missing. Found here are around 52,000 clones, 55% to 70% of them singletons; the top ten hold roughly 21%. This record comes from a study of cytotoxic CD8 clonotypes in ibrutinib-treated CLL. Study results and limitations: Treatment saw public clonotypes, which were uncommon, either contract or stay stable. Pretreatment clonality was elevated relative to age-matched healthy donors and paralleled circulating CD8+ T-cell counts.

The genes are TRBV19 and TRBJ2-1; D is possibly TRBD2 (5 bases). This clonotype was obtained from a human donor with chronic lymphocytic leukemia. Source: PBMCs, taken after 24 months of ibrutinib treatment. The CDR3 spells CASTSGSYNEQFF. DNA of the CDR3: TGTGCCAGCACGAGCGGCTCCTACAATGAGCAGTTCTTC.